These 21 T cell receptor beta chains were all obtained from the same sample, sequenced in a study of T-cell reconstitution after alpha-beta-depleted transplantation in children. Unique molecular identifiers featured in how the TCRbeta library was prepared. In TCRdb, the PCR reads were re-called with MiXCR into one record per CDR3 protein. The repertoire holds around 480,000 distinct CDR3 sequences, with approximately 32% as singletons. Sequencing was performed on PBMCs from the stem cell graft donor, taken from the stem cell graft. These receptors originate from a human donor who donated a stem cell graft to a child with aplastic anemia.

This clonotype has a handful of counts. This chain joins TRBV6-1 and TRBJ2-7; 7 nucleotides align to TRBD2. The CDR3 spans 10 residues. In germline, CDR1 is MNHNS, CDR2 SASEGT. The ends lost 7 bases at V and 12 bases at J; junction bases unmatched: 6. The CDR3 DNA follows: TGTGCCAGCATCGGGGGAGGGACGTACGTC. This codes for CASIGGGTYV.

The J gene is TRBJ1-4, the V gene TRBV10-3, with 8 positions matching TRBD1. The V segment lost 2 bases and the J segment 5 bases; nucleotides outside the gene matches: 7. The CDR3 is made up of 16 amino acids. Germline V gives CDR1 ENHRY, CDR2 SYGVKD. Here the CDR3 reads CAISEPSTGANEKLFF. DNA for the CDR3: TGTGCCATCAGTGAGCCATCGACAGGGGCAAATGAAAAACTGTTTTTT.

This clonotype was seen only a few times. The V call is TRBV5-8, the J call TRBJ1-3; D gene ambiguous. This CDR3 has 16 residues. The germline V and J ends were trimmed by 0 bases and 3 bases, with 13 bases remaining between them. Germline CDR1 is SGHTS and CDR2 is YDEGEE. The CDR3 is CASSLAVVAGGNTIYF. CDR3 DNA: TGTGCCAGCAGCTTGGCCGTAGTAGCCGGTGGAAACACCATATATTTT.

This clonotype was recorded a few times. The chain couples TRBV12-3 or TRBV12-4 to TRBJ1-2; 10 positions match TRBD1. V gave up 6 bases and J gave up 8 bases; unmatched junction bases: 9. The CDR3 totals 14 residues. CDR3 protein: CASSPPGQGSGYTF. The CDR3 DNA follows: TGTGCCAGCAGCCCCCCGGGACAGGGGAGCGGCTACACCTTC.

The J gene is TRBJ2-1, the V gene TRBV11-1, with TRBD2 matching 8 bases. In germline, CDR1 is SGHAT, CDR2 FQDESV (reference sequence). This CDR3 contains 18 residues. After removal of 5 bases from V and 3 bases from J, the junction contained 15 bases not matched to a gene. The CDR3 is CASSPKTRLANIYNEQFF. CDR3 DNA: TGTGCCAGCAGCCCAAAGACCCGACTAGCGAATATCTACAATGAGCAGTTCTTC.

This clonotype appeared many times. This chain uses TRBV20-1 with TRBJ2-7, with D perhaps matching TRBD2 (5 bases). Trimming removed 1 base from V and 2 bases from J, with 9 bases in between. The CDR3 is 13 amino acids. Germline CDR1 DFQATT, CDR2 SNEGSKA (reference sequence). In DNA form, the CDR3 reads TGCAGTGCTAGAGGGACTGACACCTACGAGCAGTACTTC. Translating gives CSARGTDTYEQYF.

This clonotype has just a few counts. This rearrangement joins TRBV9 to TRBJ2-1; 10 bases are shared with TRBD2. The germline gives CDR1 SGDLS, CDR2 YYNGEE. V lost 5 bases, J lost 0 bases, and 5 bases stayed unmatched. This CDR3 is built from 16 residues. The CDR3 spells CASSISSGSSYNEQFF. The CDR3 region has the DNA TGTGCCAGCAGTATCTCTAGCGGGAGCTCCTACAATGAGCAGTTCTTC.

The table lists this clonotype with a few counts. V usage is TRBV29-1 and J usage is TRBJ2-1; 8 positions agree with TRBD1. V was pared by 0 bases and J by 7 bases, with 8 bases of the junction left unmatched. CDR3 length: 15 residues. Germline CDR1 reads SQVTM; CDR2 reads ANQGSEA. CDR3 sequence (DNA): TGCAGCGTTGAAGATCCCAGGGGGCTTAGGAATGAGCAGTTCTTC. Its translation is CSVEDPRGLRNEQFF.

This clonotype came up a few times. For the CDR3, the DNA is TGTGCCAGCAGTCTGCTCGGGGTGGGGAACACTGAAGCTTTCTTT. Its protein is CASSLLGVGNTEAFF. The chain has TRBV12-3 or TRBV12-4 and TRBJ1-1, with no clear D. V shed 5 bases and J shed 1 base, with 14 bases lying between them. CDR3 length: 15 amino acids.

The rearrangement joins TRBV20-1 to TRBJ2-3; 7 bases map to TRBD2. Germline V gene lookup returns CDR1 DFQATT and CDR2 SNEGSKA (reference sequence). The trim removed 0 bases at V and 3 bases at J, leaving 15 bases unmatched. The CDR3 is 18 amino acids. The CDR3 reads CSARDSAGVKGRTDTQYF. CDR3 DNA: TGCAGTGCTAGAGATTCGGCGGGAGTTAAGGGAAGAACAGATACGCAGTATTTT.

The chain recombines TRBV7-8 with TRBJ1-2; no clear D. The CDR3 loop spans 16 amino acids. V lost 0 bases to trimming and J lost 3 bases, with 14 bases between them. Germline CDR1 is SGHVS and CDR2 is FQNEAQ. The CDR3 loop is CASSLARSVGDYGYTF. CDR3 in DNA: TGTGCCAGCAGCTTAGCGCGGAGTGTGGGTGACTATGGCTACACCTTC.

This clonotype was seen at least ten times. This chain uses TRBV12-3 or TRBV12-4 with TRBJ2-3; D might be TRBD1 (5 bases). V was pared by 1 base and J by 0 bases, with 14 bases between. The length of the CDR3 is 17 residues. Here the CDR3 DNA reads TGTGCCAGCAGTTTAGGCCTGATTGGGGCTAGCACAGATACGCAGTATTTT. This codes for CASSLGLIGASTDTQYF.

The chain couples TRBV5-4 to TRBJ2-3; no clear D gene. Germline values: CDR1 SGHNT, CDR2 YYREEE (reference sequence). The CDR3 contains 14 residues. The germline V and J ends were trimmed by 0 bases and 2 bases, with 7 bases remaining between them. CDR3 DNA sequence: TGTGCCAGCAGCTTGGTGGAACTCACAGATACGCAGTATTTT. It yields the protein CASSLVELTDTQYF.

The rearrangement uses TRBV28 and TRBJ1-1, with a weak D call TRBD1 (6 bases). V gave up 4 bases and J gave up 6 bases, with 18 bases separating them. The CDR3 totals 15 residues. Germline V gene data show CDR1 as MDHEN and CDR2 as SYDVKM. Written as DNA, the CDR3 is TGTGCCAGCAGTTCACAACTGGGGGCTAACCCTGAAGCTTTCTTT. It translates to CASSSQLGANPEAFF.

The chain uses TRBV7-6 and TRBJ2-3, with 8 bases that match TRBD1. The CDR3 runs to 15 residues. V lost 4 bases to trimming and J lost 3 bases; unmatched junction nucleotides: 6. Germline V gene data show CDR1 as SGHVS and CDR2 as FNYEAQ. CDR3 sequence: CASSSAGQGTDTQYF. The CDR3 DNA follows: TGTGCCAGCAGCTCCGCAGGACAGGGAACAGATACGCAGTATTTT.

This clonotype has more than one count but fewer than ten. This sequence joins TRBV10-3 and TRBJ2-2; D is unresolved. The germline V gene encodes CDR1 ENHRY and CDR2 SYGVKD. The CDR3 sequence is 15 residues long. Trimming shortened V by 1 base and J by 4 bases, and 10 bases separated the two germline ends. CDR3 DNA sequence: TGTGCCATCAGTGAGTGGAGCGTATCCACCGGGGAGCTGTTTTTT. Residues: CAISEWSVSTGELFF.

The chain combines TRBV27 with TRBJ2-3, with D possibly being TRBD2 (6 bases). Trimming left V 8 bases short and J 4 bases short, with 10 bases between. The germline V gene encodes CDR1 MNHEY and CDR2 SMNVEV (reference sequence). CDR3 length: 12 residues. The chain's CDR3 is CASRDFPDTQYF. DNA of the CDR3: TGTGCCAGCCGGGACTTTCCAGATACGCAGTATTTT.

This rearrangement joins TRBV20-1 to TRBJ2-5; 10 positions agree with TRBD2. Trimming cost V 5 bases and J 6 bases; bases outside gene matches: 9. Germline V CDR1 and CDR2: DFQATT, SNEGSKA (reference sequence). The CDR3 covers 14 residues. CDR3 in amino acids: CSAPPRTSGKTQYF. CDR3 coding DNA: TGCAGTGCTCCGCCGAGGACTAGCGGAAAGACCCAGTACTTC.

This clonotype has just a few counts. The CDR3 is CASSLALAGGETQYF. The CDR3 DNA sequence: TGTGCCAGCAGTTTGGCACTAGCGGGAGGGGAGACCCAGTACTTC. V and J are TRBV28 and TRBJ2-5, with 13 nucleotides matching TRBD2. Germline loops: CDR1 MDHEN, CDR2 SYDVKM. The CDR3 spans 15 residues. J was trimmed by 5 bases and V by 3 bases; bases with no gene match: 3.

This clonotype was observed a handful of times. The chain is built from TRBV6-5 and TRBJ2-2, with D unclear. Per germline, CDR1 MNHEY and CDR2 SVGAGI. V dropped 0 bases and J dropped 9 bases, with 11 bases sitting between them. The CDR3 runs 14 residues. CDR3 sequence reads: CASSYSPSRRELFF. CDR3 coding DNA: TGTGCCAGCAGTTACTCTCCATCCAGACGGGAGCTGTTTTTT.

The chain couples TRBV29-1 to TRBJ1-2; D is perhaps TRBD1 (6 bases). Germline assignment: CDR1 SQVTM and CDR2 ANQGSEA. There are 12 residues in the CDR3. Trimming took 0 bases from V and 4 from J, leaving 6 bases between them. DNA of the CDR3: TGCAGCGTTGAAGACAGGGGCTATGGCTACACCTTC. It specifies CSVEDRGYGYTF.